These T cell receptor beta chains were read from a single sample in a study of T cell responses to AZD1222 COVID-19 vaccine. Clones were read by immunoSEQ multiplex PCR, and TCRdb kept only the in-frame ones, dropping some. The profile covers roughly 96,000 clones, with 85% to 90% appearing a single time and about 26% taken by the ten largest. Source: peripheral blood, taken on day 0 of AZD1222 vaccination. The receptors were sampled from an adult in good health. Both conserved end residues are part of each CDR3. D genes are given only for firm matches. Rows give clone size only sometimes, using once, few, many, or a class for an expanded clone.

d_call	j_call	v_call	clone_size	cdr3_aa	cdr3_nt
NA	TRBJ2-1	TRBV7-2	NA	CASSPDRYNEQFF	TGTGCCAGCAGCCCGGACCGTTACAATGAGCAGTTCTTC
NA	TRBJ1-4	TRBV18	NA	CASSPQRGATNEKLFF	TGTGCCAGCTCACCTCAAAGGGGAGCAACTAATGAAAAACTGTTTTTT
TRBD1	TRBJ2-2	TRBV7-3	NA	CASSKGALSGELFF	TGTGCCAGCAGCAAGGGGGCGCTATCTGGGGAGCTGTTTTTT
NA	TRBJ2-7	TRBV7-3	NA	CASSFSDTYEQYF	TGTGCCAGCAGCTTCAGCGATACCTACGAGCAGTACTTC
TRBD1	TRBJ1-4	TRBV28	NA	CASRPGTATNEKLFF	TGTGCCAGCAGACCCGGGACAGCCACTAATGAAAAACTGTTTTTT
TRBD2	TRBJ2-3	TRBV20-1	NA	CSASGLAGIKDTQYF	TGCAGTGCTAGTGGGCTAGCGGGCATAAAAGATACGCAGTATTTT
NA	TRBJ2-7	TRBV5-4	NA	CASSSIHDEGQYF	TGTGCCAGCAGCTCAATCCATGATGAAGGGCAGTACTTC
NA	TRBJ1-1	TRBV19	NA	CASIMNTEAFF	TGTGCCAGTATTATGAACACTGAAGCTTTCTTT
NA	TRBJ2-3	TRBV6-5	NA	CASRDAGPSTDTQYF	TGTGCCAGCAGAGACGCGGGTCCGAGCACAGATACGCAGTATTTT
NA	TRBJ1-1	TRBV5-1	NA	CASSWPGNTEAFF	TGCGCCAGCAGCTGGCCGGGGAACACTGAAGCTTTCTTT
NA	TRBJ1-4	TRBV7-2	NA	CASSSNRPPGEKLFF	TGTGCCAGCAGCTCCAACCGGCCCCCGGGTGAAAAACTGTTTTTT
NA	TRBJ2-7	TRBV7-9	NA	CASNQFAGRGTYEQYF	TGTGCCAGCAACCAATTCGCGGGCAGGGGAACCTACGAGCAGTACTTC
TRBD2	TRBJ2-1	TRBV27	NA	CASSSLAGGFNEQFF	TGTGCCAGCAGTTCACTAGCGGGAGGGTTTAATGAGCAGTTCTTC
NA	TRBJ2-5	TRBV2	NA	CASVAQVQETQYF	TGTGCCAGCGTCGCACAGGTCCAAGAGACCCAGTACTTC
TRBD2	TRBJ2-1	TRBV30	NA	CAWGLAELRASKFF	TGTGCCTGGGGACTAGCGGAACTCCGAGCAAGTAAATTCTTC
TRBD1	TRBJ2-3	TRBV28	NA	CASIDADRGADTQYF	TGTGCCAGCATTGATGCCGACAGGGGAGCAGATACGCAGTATTTT
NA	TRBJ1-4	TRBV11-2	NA	CASSRRENINEKLFF	TGTGCCAGCAGCAGAAGGGAGAACATAAATGAAAAACTGTTTTTT
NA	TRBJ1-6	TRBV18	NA	CASSPDVGGGNSPLHF	TGTGCCAGCTCACCCGACGTGGGGGGAGGAAATTCACCCCTCCACTTT
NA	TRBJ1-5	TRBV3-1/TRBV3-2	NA	CASSQDGGQQPQHF	TGTGCCAGCAGCCAAGATGGGGGTCAACAGCCCCAGCATTTT
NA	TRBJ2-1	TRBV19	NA	CASKRRQNSYNEQFF	TGTGCCAGTAAGCGGAGACAGAACTCCTACAATGAGCAGTTCTTC
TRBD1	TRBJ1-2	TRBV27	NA	CASSDTGGWYGYTF	TGTGCCAGCAGCGACACAGGGGGTTGGTATGGCTACACCTTC
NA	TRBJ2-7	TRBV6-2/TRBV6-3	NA	CASSYEVRGYEQYF	TGTGCCAGCAGTTACGAGGTCAGGGGCTACGAGCAGTACTTC
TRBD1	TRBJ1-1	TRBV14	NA	CASSPYRTGLNTEAFF	TGTGCCAGCAGCCCTTACCGGACAGGGCTGAACACTGAAGCTTTCTTT
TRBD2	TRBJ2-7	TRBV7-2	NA	CASSIGQGVAGEYEQYF	TGTGCCAGCAGCATAGGGCAGGGGGTAGCGGGAGAGTACGAGCAGTACTTC
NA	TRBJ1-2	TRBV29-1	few	CSGQKDLYGYTF	TGCAGCGGACAGAAGGACCTCTATGGCTACACCTTC
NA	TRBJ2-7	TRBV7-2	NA	CASSFLGLGDYEQYF	TGTGCCAGCAGCTTTTTGGGTCTAGGGGACTACGAGCAGTACTTC
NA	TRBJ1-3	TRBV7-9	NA	CASSSPGISGNTIYF	TGTGCCAGCAGCTCCCCCGGCATCTCTGGAAACACCATATATTTT
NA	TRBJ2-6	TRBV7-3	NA	CASSLTGRPSSGANVLTF	TGTGCCAGCAGCTTAACTGGACGGCCTAGCTCTGGGGCCAACGTCCTGACTTTC
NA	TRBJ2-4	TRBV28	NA	CASSSGTDSQYF	TGTGCCAGCAGCAGCGGGACAGACTCTCAGTACTTC
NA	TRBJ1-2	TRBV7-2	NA	CASSPDWSNYGYTF	TGTGCCAGCAGCCCGGACTGGTCTAACTATGGCTACACCTTC
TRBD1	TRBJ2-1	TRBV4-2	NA	CASSQPKGGTGNSYNEQFF	TGTGCCAGCAGCCAACCAAAGGGTGGGACAGGGAACAGCTACAATGAGCAGTTCTTC
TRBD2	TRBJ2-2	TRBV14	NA	CASSPTSVITGELFF	TGTGCCAGCAGCCCTACTAGCGTAATCACCGGGGAGCTGTTTTTT
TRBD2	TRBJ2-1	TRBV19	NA	CASGTRSSYNEQFF	TGTGCTTCCGGGACTAGAAGCTCCTACAATGAGCAGTTCTTC
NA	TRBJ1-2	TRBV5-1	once	CASRGTNYGYTF	TGCGCCAGCAGGGGTACCAACTATGGCTACACCTTC
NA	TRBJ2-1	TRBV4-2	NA	CASSQESISEQFF	TGTGCCAGCAGCCAAGAATCGATAAGTGAGCAGTTCTTC
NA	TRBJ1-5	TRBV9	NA	CASSVGPLRSNQPQHF	TGTGCCAGCAGCGTAGGGCCTCTTAGGAGCAATCAGCCCCAGCATTTT
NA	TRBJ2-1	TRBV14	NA	CASSLLVFNEQFF	TGTGCCAGCAGCCTACTAGTCTTTAATGAGCAGTTCTTC
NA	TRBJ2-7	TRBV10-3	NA	CAISEATPPVQQYF	TGTGCCATCAGTGAGGCGACTCCCCCGGTCCAGCAGTACTTC
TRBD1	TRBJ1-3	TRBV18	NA	CASSSGTASGNTIYF	TGTGCCAGCTCATCAGGGACAGCCTCTGGAAACACCATATATTTT